Listed below are T cell receptor beta chains from one sample, sequenced in a study of blood T cell repertoires in COVID-19. Produced via immunoSEQ multiplex PCR; TCRdb's table is partial and in-frame only. This table has 200,000 or so clones, approximately 83% appearing once. The sample was PBMCs or T cells enriched from blood (not recorded which). These receptor sequences come from a man aged 35 to 55 who had recovered from COVID-19. The CDR3 runs from the conserved cysteine through the conserved F or W. The D gene is left open where the match is weak. A row's size may be missing; if present it is once, few, many or a size class.

TRBJ1-4 TRBV7-9 - TRBD1 TGTGCCAGCAGCTCGCGAGGGAAGGGACAGGAGGAAAAACTGTTTTTT CASSSRGKGQEEKLFF
TRBJ2-7 TRBV7-2 once TRBD1 TGTGCCAGCAGCATGACAGGGGGCGCGGGCCTCGAGCAGTACTTC CASSMTGGAGLEQYF
TRBJ2-7 TRBV12-3/TRBV12-4 - - TGTGCCAGCAGTCCCCTAGAGCGGTACGAGCAGTACTTC CASSPLERYEQYF
TRBJ2-1 TRBV12-3/TRBV12-4 - - TGTGCCAGCAGTCCCTATCAGGGTGAGCAGTTCTTC CASSPYQGEQFF
TRBJ2-3 TRBV20-1 - - TGCAGTGCTAGGGCTTCAGATACGCAGTATTTT CSARASDTQYF
TRBJ1-2 TRBV2 - - TGTGCCAGCAGTGGAGGCAGGGGACCCTTTGGCTACACCTTC CASSGGRGPFGYTF
TRBJ2-3 TRBV4-3 - - TGCGCCAGCAGCCGATCCAGCTCATGGGCCCAAATCACAGATACGCAGTATTTT CASSRSSSWAQITDTQYF
TRBJ2-7 TRBV5-1 - TRBD1 TGCGCCAGCAGCTCCCGGGACAGGTCGCAAGAGCAGTACTTC CASSSRDRSQEQYF
TRBJ2-2 TRBV5-5 - TRBD2 TGTGCCAGCAGCTTAGGGATGAGCGGGGAAACCGGGGAGCTGTTTTTT CASSLGMSGETGELFF
TRBJ1-6 TRBV11-2 - TRBD1 TGTGCCAGCAGCCCCCGGACAGGGGGGAGCTATAATTCACCCCTCCACTTT CASSPRTGGSYNSPLHF
TRBJ2-3 TRBV5-1 - - TGCGCCAGCAGCTTGGAACCAGGCGTAAGCACAGATACGCAGTATTTT CASSLEPGVSTDTQYF
TRBJ2-5 TRBV5-1 - TRBD2 TGCGCCAGCAGCCTCGGACTAGCGGCCTCTGGAGAGACCCAGTACTTC CASSLGLAASGETQYF
TRBJ2-3 TRBV10-2 - - TGCGCCAGCAGTGACTGGGGCTTTAGCACAGATACGCAGTATTTT CASSDWGFSTDTQYF
TRBJ1-4 TRBV2 - - TGTGCCAGCAGTGAAGCCAGGCTTAATGAAAAACTGTTTTTT CASSEARLNEKLFF
TRBJ1-2 TRBV4-1 - - TGCGCCAGCAGCCTGGGGGACAACTCCTATGGCTACACCTTC CASSLGDNSYGYTF
TRBJ2-7 TRBV11-2 - - TGTGCCAGCAGCTTCGGTCGCCTGGGGGGCGAGCAGTACTTC CASSFGRLGGEQYF
TRBJ2-5 TRBV5-1 - TRBD2 TGCGCCAGCAGCCCGGGGGGAGGAGGGGAGACCCAGTACTTC CASSPGGGGETQYF
TRBJ1-1 TRBV28 few TRBD1 TGTGCCAGCATACAGGGGGCGTTTGGTGAAGCTTTCTTT CASIQGAFGEAFF
TRBJ2-5 TRBV11-2 - - TGTGCCAGCAGCTTCGGCGCGCAGGACCAAGAGACCCAGTACTTC CASSFGAQDQETQYF
TRBJ1-4 TRBV11-2 - - TGTGCCAGCAGCCCCCCGGGGGGTTCTAGAGAAAAACTGTTTTTT CASSPPGGSREKLFF
TRBJ2-5 TRBV6-5 - TRBD2 TGTGCCAGCAGGACTAGCGGGACCCAAGAGACCCAGTACTTC CASRTSGTQETQYF
TRBJ2-1 TRBV5-1 - - TGCGCCAGCAGCTTGGTAGCCGGGGGAATGGACAATGAGCAGTTCTTC CASSLVAGGMDNEQFF
TRBJ2-1 TRBV19 few TRBD1 TGTGCCAGTAGTATAGGACAGGGCCTTTTCTCCTACAATGAGCAGTTCTTC CASSIGQGLFSYNEQFF
TRBJ1-5 TRBV19 - TRBD1 TGTGCCAGTAGTCCCACTCAGGGGGTTGGGCAGCCCCAGCATTTT CASSPTQGVGQPQHF
TRBJ2-2 TRBV18 few - TGTGCCAGCTCATCATTTACCGGGGAGCTGTTTTTT CASSSFTGELFF
TRBJ1-1 TRBV6-5 - - TGTGCCAGCAGCCATACAGAGAACACTGAAGCTTTCTTT CASSHTENTEAFF
TRBJ1-4 TRBV19 - - TGTGCCAGTAGTATAGGTCGGAGCTTCGATAATGAAAAACTGTTTTTT CASSIGRSFDNEKLFF
TRBJ2-7 TRBV12-2 - - TGTGCAAGTCGCTTGAATTTACGGGGTGCCTACGAGCAGTACTTC CASRLNLRGAYEQYF
TRBJ1-3 TRBV5-1 few - TGCGCCAGCAGCTTGATGTCAGGGTTATCCTCTGGAAACACCATATATTTT CASSLMSGLSSGNTIYF
TRBJ2-1 TRBV6-6 - - TGTGCCAGCAGTTACTTCGCCCAGGGTCTTGGCTTCTTC CASSYFAQGLGFF
TRBJ2-1 TRBV30 few TRBD2 TGTGCCTGGAGCCATAGGACTAGGATTTTTCATGAGCAGTTCTTC CAWSHRTRIFHEQFF
TRBJ1-1 TRBV7-9 - - TGTGCCAGCAGCCGGACAGCCACTGAAGCTTTCTTT CASSRTATEAFF